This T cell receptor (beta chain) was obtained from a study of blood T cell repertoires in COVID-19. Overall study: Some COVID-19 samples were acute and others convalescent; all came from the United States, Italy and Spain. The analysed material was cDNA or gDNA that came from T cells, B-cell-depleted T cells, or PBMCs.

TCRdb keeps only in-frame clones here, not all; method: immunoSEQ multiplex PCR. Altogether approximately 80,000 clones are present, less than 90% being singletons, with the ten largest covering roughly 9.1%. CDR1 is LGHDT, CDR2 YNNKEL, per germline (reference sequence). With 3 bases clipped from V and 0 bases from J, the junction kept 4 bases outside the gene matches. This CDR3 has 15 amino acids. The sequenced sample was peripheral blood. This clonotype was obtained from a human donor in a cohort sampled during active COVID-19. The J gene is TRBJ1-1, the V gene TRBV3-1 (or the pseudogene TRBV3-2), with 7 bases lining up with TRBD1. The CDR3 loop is CASSQGGQMNTEAFF. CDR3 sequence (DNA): TGTGCCAGCAGCCAGGGGGGACAGATGAACACTGAAGCTTTCTTT.